The 29 T cell receptor beta chains below were found in one sample sequenced in a study of beta chain features in type 1 diabetes. The investigators reverse transcribed all of the isolated RNA, so they sequenced expressed TCRB transcripts. Generated by immunoSEQ multiplex PCR, the TCRdb table keeps only in-frame clones and is missing some. The sample has around 400,000 clones, 10% to 15% seen once. Material: naive CD4+ T cells from blood. Source of these receptors: a man in his late teens or twenties in good health.

V is TRBV4-2 and J is TRBJ1-2; TRBD1 matches 11 bases. CDR1 and CDR2 (germline): LGHNA, YNFKEQ. V lost 1 base to trimming and J lost 7 bases; unmatched junction nucleotides: 8. The CDR3 runs to 16 residues. DNA of the CDR3: TGTGCCAGCAGCCAAGGGCGAGGACAGGGGGCTGTTGGCTACACCTTC. Residues: CASSQGRGQGAVGYTF.

With regard to this clone: One end of the junction fails to match germline, which may point to a read error. The V call is TRBV10-3, the J call TRBJ2-3; D may be TRBD2 (6 bases). There are 13 residues in the CDR3. Germline-derived CDR1 and CDR2 are ENHRY and SYGVKD. The CDR3 sequence is CATARTAGYAWDF. Here the CDR3 DNA reads TGTGCCACCGCCAGGACGGCGGGGTACGCGTGGGATTTT.

This chain joins TRBV28 and TRBJ2-1; 9 bases fit TRBD2. CDR1 MDHEN and CDR2 SYDVKM come from the germline V gene. Trimming took 5 bases from V and 0 from J; bases not matched to a gene: 14. CDR3 length: 19 residues. The CDR3 DNA reads as TGTGCCAGCAGTGTCCTCATAACCCTTAGCGGGAGCTCCTACAATGAGCAGTTCTTC. Protein: CASSVLITLSGSSYNEQFF.

This chain joins TRBV4-3 and TRBJ2-6; TRBD1 matches at 10 bases. Germline V CDR1 and CDR2: LGHNA, YSLEER. Trimming cost V 0 bases and J 2 bases; bases outside gene matches: 10. The CDR3 loop spans 20 amino acids. This CDR3 is CASSQEPPRQGAAGANVLTF. CDR3 DNA sequence: TGCGCCAGCAGCCAAGAGCCCCCGAGACAGGGGGCGGCTGGGGCCAACGTCCTGACTTTC.

The chain uses TRBV10-3 and TRBJ2-5, with D hard to call. Germline lookup yields CDR1 ENHRY and CDR2 SYGVKD. The CDR3 covers 14 residues. The V end lost 3 bases, the J end lost 1 base, and 9 bases lay between the germline ends. The CDR3 DNA follows: TGTGCCATCAGTGATCGGTGGTCCCAAGAGACCCAGTACTTC. Protein product: CAISDRWSQETQYF.

The chain employs TRBV4-3 and TRBJ2-3, with a possible D match to TRBD2 (6 bases). V was clipped by 0 bases and J by 4 bases, with 11 bases between them. Germline V gene lookup returns CDR1 LGHNA and CDR2 YSLEER. There are 15 residues in the CDR3. CDR3 residues: CASSQDGGRSDTQYF. The DNA for the CDR3 is TGCGCCAGCAGCCAAGATGGAGGGAGGTCAGATACGCAGTATTTT.

The chain carries TRBV9 and TRBJ2-5; 7 bases fit TRBD2. V trimming: 3 bases; J trimming: 5 bases; junction bases outside the gene matches: 10. Per germline, CDR1 SGDLS and CDR2 YYNGEE. This CDR3 has 15 amino acids. CDR3 bases: TGTGCCAGCAGCGGAGGAGCGGGGTGGGGGGAGACCCAGTACTTC. Protein: CASSGGAGWGETQYF.

This chain connects TRBV5-4 to TRBJ2-3, with D possibly matching TRBD1 (5 bases). Germline V lookup: CDR1 SGHNT, CDR2 YYREEE (reference sequence). This CDR3 contains 14 residues. The V end lost 1 base, the J end lost 2 bases, and 8 bases lay between the germline ends. CDR3 sequence (DNA): TGTGCCAGCAGCTTGCAGGGCACCACAGATACGCAGTATTTT. Amino acid sequence: CASSLQGTTDTQYF.

J is TRBJ2-1 and V is TRBV15, with 11 positions matching TRBD2. This CDR3 has 19 residues. The V gene's germline CDR1 is LNHNV and CDR2 YYDKDF (reference sequence). V was pared by 0 bases and J by 3 bases, with 10 bases of the junction left unmatched. In DNA form, the CDR3 reads TGTGCCACCAGCAGAGAGGGACTAGCGGAGGGGAGGGTCTACAATGAGCAGTTCTTC. This sequence encodes CATSREGLAEGRVYNEQFF.

In its sample, this clone was seen a few times. The rearrangement joins TRBV7-9 to TRBJ1-3; D ambiguous. Germline V gene lookup returns CDR1 SEHNR and CDR2 FQNEAQ (reference sequence). The CDR3 consists of 13 residues. The V end lost 8 bases, the J end lost 2 bases, and 10 bases lay between the germline ends. CDR3 DNA sequence: TGTGCCAGCGCAGAGGTGCCTGGAAACACCATATATTTT. It codes for CASAEVPGNTIYF.

Comment on this clone: Other DNA sequences in the same sample also yield this CDR3. V and J are TRBV7-9 and TRBJ1-2; D ambiguous. V was clipped by 1 base and J by 7 bases, with 7 bases between them. CDR3 length: 12 residues. In germline, CDR1 is SEHNR, CDR2 FQNEAQ (reference sequence). The CDR3 region is CASSLEGGGYTF. CDR3 nucleotides: TGTGCCAGCAGCTTAGAGGGAGGTGGCTACACCTTC.

The rearrangement links TRBV5-4 to TRBJ1-2, with no clear D. Germline V CDR1 and CDR2: SGHNT, YYREEE (reference sequence). V was shortened by 2 bases and J by 7 bases, with 9 bases between the two germline ends. The CDR3 has 12 amino acids. The CDR3 region is CASSFTSSGYTF. In DNA form, the CDR3 reads TGTGCCAGCAGCTTTACGAGCTCTGGCTACACCTTC.

This chain joins TRBV30 and TRBJ1-4; the D is unclear. The CDR3 consists of 14 residues. V lost 0 bases and J lost 8, with 13 bases in between. The germline gives CDR1 GTSNPN, CDR2 SVGIG (reference sequence). The CDR3 coding sequence is TGTGCCTGGAGTGTATCTGAGGTTCGGGAAAAACTGTTTTTT. This encodes CAWSVSEVREKLFF.

This clone was recorded a few times. This chain uses TRBV11-2 with TRBJ2-3; TRBD2 matches at 11 bases. Germline assignment: CDR1 SGHAT and CDR2 FQNNGV. The CDR3 is made up of 18 amino acids. Trimming cost V 2 bases and J 0 bases; bases outside gene matches: 7. The CDR3: CASSLMVAGGHSTDTQYF. The CDR3 DNA is TGTGCCAGCAGCTTAATGGTAGCGGGGGGGCATAGCACAGATACGCAGTATTTT.

This clone showed up just a few times. The chain carries TRBV9 and TRBJ2-2, with 9 bases aligning to TRBD1. The germline V gene encodes CDR1 SGDLS and CDR2 YYNGEE. Losses at the gene ends were 9 bases for V and 4 bases for J; bases not matched to a gene: 16. This CDR3 is built from 17 residues. Here the CDR3 DNA reads TGTGCCAACCCCTACGTCAACAGGGGGCTAAGCACCGGGGAGCTGTTTTTT. Amino acids: CANPYVNRGLSTGELFF.

This clone showed up just a few times. The J gene is TRBJ2-6, the V gene TRBV30; TRBD1 matches 7 bases. Germline assignment: CDR1 GTSNPN and CDR2 SVGIG (reference sequence). Trimming at V came to 2 bases and at J to 1 base, leaving 14 bases not matched to a gene. The length of the CDR3 is 19 residues. The CDR3 DNA follows: TGTGCCTGGAGTTTTAAGACAGGGCTCGCCCTTTCTGGGGCCAACGTCCTGACTTTC. Amino acids: CAWSFKTGLALSGANVLTF. The whole variable domain, remainder taken from reference TRBV30 and TRBJ2-6, is SQTIHQWPATLVQPVGSPLSLECTVEGTSNPNLYWYRQAAGRGLQLLFYSVGIGQISSEVPQNLSASRPQDRQFILSSKKLLLSDSGFYLCAWSFKTGLALSGANVLTFGAGSRLTVL.

This clone was picked up a small number of times. V is TRBV6-5 and J is TRBJ2-7, with D possibly being TRBD1 (5 bases). Between the trimmed V and J ends, which lost 6 bases and 6 bases, there was a span of 9 bases. Germline V gene lookup returns CDR1 MNHEY and CDR2 SVGAGI. This CDR3 contains 11 residues. The CDR3 here is CASRQVREQYF. Written as DNA, the CDR3 is TGTGCCAGCAGACAGGTTCGCGAGCAGTACTTC.

The V gene is TRBV9, the J gene TRBJ2-5; possible D gene TRBD1, 6 bases. Germline V gene lookup returns CDR1 SGDLS and CDR2 YYNGEE. The V gene lost 2 bases and the J gene lost 1 base, with 12 bases spanning the gap. This CDR3 is built from 15 residues. The CDR3 loop reads CASSVLGTFQETQYF. The CDR3, as DNA: TGTGCCAGCAGCGTCTTAGGGACATTCCAAGAGACCCAGTACTTC.

This clone has a handful of counts. The chain uses TRBV5-1 and TRBJ1-5, with TRBD1 matching 10 bases. After removal of 1 base from V and 5 bases from J, the junction contained 3 bases not matched to a gene. The CDR3 is 15 residues long. The V gene's germline CDR1 is SGHRS and CDR2 YFSETQ. CDR3 DNA: TGCGCCAGCAGCTTGTTAGGACAGGGGGATCAGCCCCAGCATTTT. It codes for CASSLLGQGDQPQHF. The variable domain in full, completed from reference TRBV5-1 and TRBJ1-5, reads KAGVTQTPRYLIKTRGQQVTLSCSPISGHRSVSWYQQTPGQGLQFLFEYFSETQRNKGNFPGRFSGRQFSNSRSEMNVSTLELGDSALYLCASSLLGQGDQPQHFGDGTRLSIL.

The rearrangement links TRBV21-1 to TRBJ1-1; the table calls TRBD1, which could not be checked here. TRBV21-1 is a pseudogene locus. This CDR3 has 18 residues. The CDR3 loop is CASSLNSTGAHEGAEAFF. In nucleotides, the CDR3 is TGTGCCAGCAGCCTAAACTCGACAGGGGCCCACGAGGGCGCTGAAGCTTTCTTT.

This clone showed up just a few times. V is TRBV30 and J is TRBJ1-4, with D unclear. Trimming left V 3 bases short and J 11 bases short, with 13 bases between. From germline, CDR1 is GTSNPN and CDR2 SVGIG (reference sequence). This CDR3 region has 12 residues. CDR3 in amino acids: CAWRTPDFKLFF. The CDR3 nucleotides read TGTGCCTGGAGGACCCCCGACTTCAAACTGTTTTTT. The full variable domain, its missing parts supplied by reference TRBV30 and TRBJ1-4, is SQTIHQWPATLVQPVGSPLSLECTVEGTSNPNLYWYRQAAGRGLQLLFYSVGIGQISSEVPQNLSASRPQDRQFILSSKKLLLSDSGFYLCAWRTPDFKLFFGSGTQLSVL.

This clone was counted between two and nine times. The CDR3 loop reads CASSEGANSGEETQYF. CDR3 sequence (DNA): TGTGCCAGCAGTGAAGGAGCTAATAGCGGGGAAGAGACCCAGTACTTC. The V and J genes are TRBV6-1 and TRBJ2-5; 8 bases align to TRBD2. The ends lost 1 base at V and 3 bases at J; junction bases unmatched: 7. The CDR3 contains 16 residues. Per germline, CDR1 MNHNS and CDR2 SASEGT.

This clone showed up just a few times. This chain connects TRBV28 to TRBJ2-3, with 7 bases identical to TRBD2. The CDR3 has 15 amino acids. Germline loops: CDR1 MDHEN, CDR2 SYDVKM. V was pared by 1 base and J by 6 bases, with 7 bases of the junction left unmatched. CDR3 in DNA: TGTGCCAGCAGTTTATTAGCGGGTGGCATTGATACGCAGTATTTT. Encoded protein: CASSLLAGGIDTQYF.

The chain joins TRBV5-1 to TRBJ1-2; 7 positions match TRBD1. The CDR3 loop spans 13 amino acids. Germline CDR1 SGHRS, CDR2 YFSETQ. V shed 3 bases, J shed 8 bases, and the junction held 7 bases outside the gene matches. The CDR3 loop is CASSSDRERGYTF. The CDR3 nucleotides are TGCGCCAGCAGCTCCGACAGGGAGAGAGGCTACACCTTC.

About this clone itself: This CDR3 is also generated by other DNA sequences in the sample. This sequence joins TRBV6-1 and TRBJ2-5; 9 positions match TRBD1. The germline gives CDR1 MNHNS, CDR2 SASEGT. After removal of 5 bases from V and 3 bases from J, the junction contained 1 base not matched to a gene. CDR3 size: 13 residues. In nucleotides, the CDR3 is TGTGCCAGCAGTCGGGACAGGGAAGAGACCCAGTACTTC. It specifies CASSRDREETQYF.

Concerning this clone: Other DNA sequences in the sample encode the same CDR3. The chain recombines TRBV19 with TRBJ2-7; TRBD1 matches at 7 bases. The CDR3 runs 13 residues. Germline CDR1 and CDR2: LNHDA and SQIVND (reference sequence). V lost 3 bases and J lost 3; bases outside the gene matches: 2. CDR3 nucleotide sequence: TGTGCCAGTAGTATCCGGGACAGCTACGAGCAGTACTTC. Protein: CASSIRDSYEQYF. Complete variable domain (other parts from reference TRBV19 and TRBJ2-7): DGGITQSPKYLFRKEGQNVTLSCEQNLNHDAMYWYRQDPGQGLRLIYYSQIVNDFQKGDIAEGYSVSREKKESFPLTVTSAQKNPTAFYLCASSIRDSYEQYFGPGTRLTVT.

V usage is TRBV18 and J usage is TRBJ2-7; 9 bases agree with TRBD2. Trimming cost V 4 bases and J 3 bases; bases outside gene matches: 4. The CDR3 covers 14 residues. CDR1 is KGHSH and CDR2 is LQKENI in the germline V gene. Here the CDR3 DNA reads TGTGCCAGCTCACGTAGCGGGAGTCACTACGAGCAGTACTTC. It yields the protein CASSRSGSHYEQYF.

The chain joins TRBV28 to TRBJ2-6, with 8 bases matching TRBD1. CDR3 length equals 14 residues. Per the germline V gene, CDR1 is MDHEN and CDR2 is SYDVKM. V gave up 11 bases and J gave up 3 bases; unmatched junction bases: 6. CDR3 protein: CAADRAGGANVLTF. The DNA of the CDR3 is TGTGCCGCGGACAGGGCGGGTGGGGCCAACGTCCTGACTTTC.

This chain joins TRBV7-3 and TRBJ2-7, with 9 nucleotides matching TRBD1. The CDR3 is 15 amino acids. CDR1 SGHTA and CDR2 FQGTGA come from the germline V gene. J lost 8 bases, V lost 0 bases, and 8 bases had no gene match. CDR3 coding DNA: TGTGCCAGCAGCTTAACCGGGACAGGGTCTGACAAGCAGTACTTC. It yields the protein CASSLTGTGSDKQYF.